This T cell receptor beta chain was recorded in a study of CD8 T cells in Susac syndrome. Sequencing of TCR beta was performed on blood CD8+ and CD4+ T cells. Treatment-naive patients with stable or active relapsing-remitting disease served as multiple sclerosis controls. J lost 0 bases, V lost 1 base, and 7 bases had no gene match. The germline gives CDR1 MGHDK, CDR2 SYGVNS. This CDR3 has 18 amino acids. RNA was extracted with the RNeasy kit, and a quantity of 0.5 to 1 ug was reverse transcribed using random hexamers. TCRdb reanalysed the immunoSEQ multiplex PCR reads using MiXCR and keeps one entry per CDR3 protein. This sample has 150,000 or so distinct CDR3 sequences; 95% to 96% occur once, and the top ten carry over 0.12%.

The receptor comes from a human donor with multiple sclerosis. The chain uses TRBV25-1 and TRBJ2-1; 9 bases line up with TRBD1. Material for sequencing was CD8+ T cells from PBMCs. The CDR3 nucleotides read TGTGCCAGCAGTGAATCCGTGGACAGGGGACGCTCCTACAATGAGCAGTTCTTC. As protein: CASSESVDRGRSYNEQFF.